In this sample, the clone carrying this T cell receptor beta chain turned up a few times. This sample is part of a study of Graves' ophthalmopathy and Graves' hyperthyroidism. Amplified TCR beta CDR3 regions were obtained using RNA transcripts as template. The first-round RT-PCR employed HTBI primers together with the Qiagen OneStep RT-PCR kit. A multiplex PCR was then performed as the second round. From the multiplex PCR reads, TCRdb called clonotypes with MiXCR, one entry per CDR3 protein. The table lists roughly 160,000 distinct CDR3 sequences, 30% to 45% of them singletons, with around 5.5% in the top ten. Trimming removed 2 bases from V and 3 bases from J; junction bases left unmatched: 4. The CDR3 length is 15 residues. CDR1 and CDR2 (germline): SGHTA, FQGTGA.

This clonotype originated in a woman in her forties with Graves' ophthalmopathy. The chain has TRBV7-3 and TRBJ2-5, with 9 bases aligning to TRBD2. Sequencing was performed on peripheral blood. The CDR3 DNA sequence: TGTGCCAGCAGCTTAGCTAGCGGGACGGAAGAGACCCAGTACTTC. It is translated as CASSLASGTEETQYF.